This T cell receptor beta chain was documented in a study of lymphopenia after photon versus proton radiotherapy. Notes on the study in general: Relative stability marked proton patients; photon patients lost diversity and naive cells. Only patients who died were analyzed for survival; proton advantage is unproven.

Method: immunoSEQ multiplex PCR; TCRdb's copy keeps in-frame clones and lacks some. The sample records about 7,500 clones, about 85% being singletons. With 1 base removed from V and 5 bases from J, the gap between germline ends came to 1 base. Germline lookup yields CDR1 SGDLS and CDR2 YYNGEE. The length of the CDR3 is 11 residues. Concerning this clone itself: Its antigen is not identified.

This chain links TRBV9 with TRBJ2-1; unclear D gene. Sequenced material: peripheral blood, taken from a patient treated with photon-based radiotherapy. The receptor was derived from a woman in her seventies with pancreatic cancer. The CDR3 spells CASSVNNEQFF. CDR3 sequence (DNA): TGTGCCAGCAGCGTAAACAATGAGCAGTTCTTC.